This TCR beta chain came from a study of T cells in Graves' hyperthyroidism and ophthalmopathy. This clonotype was picked up many times. Amplification yielded TCR beta CDR3 regions, with RNA transcripts as the source. Initially, a first-round RT-PCR of the TCR CDR3 employed the HTBI primer set. TCRdb reprocessed the multiplex PCR reads with MiXCR, giving one entry per CDR3 protein. Altogether some 270,000 distinct CDR3 sequences are present, approximately 25% being singletons, with the ten largest covering around 32%. Germline CDR1 is MNHEY and CDR2 is SMNVEV (reference sequence). CDR3 length: 14 residues. J was trimmed by 5 bases and V by 4 bases; bases with no gene match: 6.

V and J are TRBV27 and TRBJ1-2, with 8 bases that match TRBD1. The sample was blood. This receptor was taken from a woman between 35 and 50 years old with Graves' ophthalmopathy. CDR3 DNA: TGTGCCAGCAGTTCCCGGACAGGGTGGTATGGCTACACCTTC. Its protein product is CASSSRTGWYGYTF.